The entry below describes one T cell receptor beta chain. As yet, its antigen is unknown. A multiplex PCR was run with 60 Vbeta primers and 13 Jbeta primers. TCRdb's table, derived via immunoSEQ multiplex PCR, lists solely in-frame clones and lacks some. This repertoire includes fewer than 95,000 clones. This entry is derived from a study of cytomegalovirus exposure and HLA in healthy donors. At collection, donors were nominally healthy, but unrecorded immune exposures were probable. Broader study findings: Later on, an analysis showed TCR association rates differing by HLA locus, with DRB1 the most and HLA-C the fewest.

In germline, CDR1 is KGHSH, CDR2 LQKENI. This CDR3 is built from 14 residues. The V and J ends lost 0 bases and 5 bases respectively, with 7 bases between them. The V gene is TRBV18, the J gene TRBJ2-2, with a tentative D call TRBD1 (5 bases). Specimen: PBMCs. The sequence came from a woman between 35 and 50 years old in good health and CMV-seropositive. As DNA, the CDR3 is TGTGCCAGCTCACCACCGGGGCTAACCGGGGAGCTGTTTTTT. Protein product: CASSPPGLTGELFF.